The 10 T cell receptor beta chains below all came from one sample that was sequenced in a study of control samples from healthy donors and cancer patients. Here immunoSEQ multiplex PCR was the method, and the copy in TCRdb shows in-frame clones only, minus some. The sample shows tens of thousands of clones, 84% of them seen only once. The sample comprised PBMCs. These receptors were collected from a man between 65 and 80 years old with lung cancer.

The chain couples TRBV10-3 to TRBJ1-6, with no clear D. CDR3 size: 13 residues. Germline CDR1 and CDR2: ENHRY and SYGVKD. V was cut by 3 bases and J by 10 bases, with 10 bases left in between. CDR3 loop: CAISEQSRSPLHF. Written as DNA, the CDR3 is TGTGCCATCAGTGAACAGTCGCGGTCACCCCTCCACTTT.

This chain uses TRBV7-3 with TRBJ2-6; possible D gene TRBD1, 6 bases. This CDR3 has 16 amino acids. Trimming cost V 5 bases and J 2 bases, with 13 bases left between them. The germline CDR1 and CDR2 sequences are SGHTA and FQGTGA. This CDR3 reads CASSAGAGTGANVLTF. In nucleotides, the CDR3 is TGTGCCAGCAGCGCAGGGGCGGGCACTGGGGCCAACGTCCTGACTTTC. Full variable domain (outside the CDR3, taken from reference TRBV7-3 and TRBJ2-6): GAGVSQTPSNKVTEKGKYVELRCDPISGHTALYWYRQSLGQGPEFLIYFQGTGAADDSGLPNDRFFAVRPEGSVSTLKIQRTERGDSAVYLCASSAGAGTGANVLTFGAGSRLTVL.

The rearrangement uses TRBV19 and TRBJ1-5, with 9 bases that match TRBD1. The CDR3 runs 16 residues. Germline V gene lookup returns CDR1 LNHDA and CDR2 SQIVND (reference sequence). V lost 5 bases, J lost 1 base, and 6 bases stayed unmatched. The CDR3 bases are TGTGCCAGTAGTCCGCACAGGGGGCAGAGCAATCAGCCCCAGCATTTT. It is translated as CASSPHRGQSNQPQHF.

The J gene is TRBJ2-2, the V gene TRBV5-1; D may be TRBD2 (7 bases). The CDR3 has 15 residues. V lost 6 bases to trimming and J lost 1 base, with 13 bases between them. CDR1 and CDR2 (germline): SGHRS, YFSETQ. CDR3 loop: CASIPGGRNTGELFF. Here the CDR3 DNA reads TGCGCCAGCATACCGGGGGGCAGGAACACCGGGGAGCTGTTTTTT. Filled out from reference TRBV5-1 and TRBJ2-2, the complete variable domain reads KAGVTQTPRYLIKTRGQQVTLSCSPISGHRSVSWYQQTPGQGLQFLFEYFSETQRNKGNFPGRFSGRQFSNSRSEMNVSTLELGDSALYLCASIPGGRNTGELFFGEGSRLTVL.

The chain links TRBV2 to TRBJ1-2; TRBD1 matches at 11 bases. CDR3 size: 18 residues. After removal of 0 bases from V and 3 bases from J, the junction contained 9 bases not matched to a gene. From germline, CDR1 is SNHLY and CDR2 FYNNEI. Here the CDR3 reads CASSEALLGQGADYGYTF. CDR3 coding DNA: TGTGCCAGCAGTGAAGCGCTTCTAGGACAGGGGGCCGACTATGGCTACACCTTC.

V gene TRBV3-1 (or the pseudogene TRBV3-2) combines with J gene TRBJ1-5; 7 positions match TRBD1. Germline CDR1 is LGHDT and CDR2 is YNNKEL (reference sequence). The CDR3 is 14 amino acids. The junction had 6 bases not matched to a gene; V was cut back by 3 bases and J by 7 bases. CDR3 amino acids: CASSQGRGRQPQHF. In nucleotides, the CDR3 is TGTGCCAGCAGCCAGGGGAGGGGGCGACAGCCCCAGCATTTT.

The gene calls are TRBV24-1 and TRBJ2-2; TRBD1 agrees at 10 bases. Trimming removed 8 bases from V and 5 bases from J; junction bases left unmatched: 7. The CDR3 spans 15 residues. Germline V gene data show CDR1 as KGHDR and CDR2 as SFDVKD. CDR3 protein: CATTPTGGGTGELFF. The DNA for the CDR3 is TGTGCCACCACTCCGACAGGGGGCGGTACCGGGGAGCTGTTTTTT.

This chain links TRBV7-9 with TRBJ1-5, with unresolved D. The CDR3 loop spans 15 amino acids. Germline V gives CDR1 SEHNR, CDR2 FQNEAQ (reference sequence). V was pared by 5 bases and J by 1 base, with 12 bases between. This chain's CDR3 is CASSPSGPSNQPQHF. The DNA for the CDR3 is TGTGCCAGCAGCCCCTCGGGTCCAAGCAATCAGCCCCAGCATTTT.

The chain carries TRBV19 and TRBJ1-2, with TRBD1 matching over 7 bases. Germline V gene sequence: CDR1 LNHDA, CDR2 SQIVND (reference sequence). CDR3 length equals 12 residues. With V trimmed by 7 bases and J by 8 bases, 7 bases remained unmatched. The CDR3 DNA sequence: TGTGCCAGTAACGACAGGGAGCGCGGCTACACCTTC. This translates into CASNDRERGYTF.

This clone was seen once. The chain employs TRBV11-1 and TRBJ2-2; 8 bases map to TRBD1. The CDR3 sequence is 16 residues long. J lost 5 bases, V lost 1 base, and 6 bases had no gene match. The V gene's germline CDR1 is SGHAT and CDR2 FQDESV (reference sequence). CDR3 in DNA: TGTGCCAGCAGCTTAGGGGCAGGGGGCGAGACCGGGGAGCTGTTTTTT. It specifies CASSLGAGGETGELFF.